This TCR beta chain was recorded in a study of blood T cells in healthy people across ages. Whole-study findings and limits: Naive CD4+ cell counts and diversity both ran higher in long-lived than in aged donors.

V lost 7 bases and J lost 0, with 4 bases in between. This CDR3 region has 13 residues. The V gene's germline CDR1 is ENHRY and CDR2 SYGVKD. Points on this clonotype: The antigen remains unidentified.

Through a sample-barcoded 5' primer and a J-beta primer mix, a second PCR was run for roughly 6 to 12 cycles. TCRdb processed the 5' RACE reads anew with MiXCR; each CDR3 protein has one entry. The sample lists 800,000 to 900,000 distinct CDR3 sequences, under 80% occurring once. The source is a man aged 25 to 40 in good health. The V gene is TRBV10-3, the J gene TRBJ2-6, with D unresolved. Sequenced material: blood. In nucleotides, the CDR3 is TGTGCCATCATGGTCTCTGGGGCCAACGTCCTGACTTTC. It yields the protein CAIMVSGANVLTF.